The entry that follows covers one T cell receptor beta chain sequence. It lacks a known antigen. Per-nucleotide qualities are absent, and no much larger clonotype sits a single base away. The data were taken from a study of cytomegalovirus exposure and HLA in healthy donors (dated by TCRdb to 2016 to 2017). Describing the broader study: In an earlier analysis of approximately 640 of the donors, approximately 260 Gb of sequence data and 120 million or so unique TCR beta sequences from roughly 180 million T cells were reported. Of the approximately 400 genotyped donors, 81% fell in the genetic ancestry cluster associated with self-reported Caucasian donors. All discovery cohort repertoires had been generated using a single sequencing platform. A separate validation cohort of some 130 different subjects was used in addition to the roughly 670-subject first cohort. High-throughput TCR immunosequencing, statistical association of individual TCRs with disease status, and machine learning were combined to predict cytomegalovirus infection status. The study profiled the T cell repertoires of under 850 subjects by immunosequencing and related them to cytomegalovirus serostatus. A handful of DR-DQ haplotypes were treated as single units for association and clustering because of strong linkage in the cohort. The later analysis used no new phenotypic data to find candidate immune exposures, relying instead on TCR beta sequences and their occurrence across donors. To study patterns of TCR occurrence, a later analysis re-analyzed previously published TCR beta repertoires from around 670 donors and added high-resolution HLA genotyping. In a later genetic analysis, genome-wide SNP genotypes for about 65% of the 666 donors were used, and that subset was treated as a discovery cohort. Typing coverage differed by locus: A, B, C, DRB1 and DQB1 were typed in about 629-640 donors, DQA1 in about 500, DPA1 in around 600, and DPB1 in 472. HLA typing covered class I and class II loci at four-digit resolution. In an earlier analysis of 587 of the donors, high-throughput TCR beta sequencing was used to judge whether each TCR beta V gene segment behaved as functional or pseudogenic. An early release that covered 640 HLA-typed donors contained around 300 gigabases of sequencing data and 65 million to 100 million unique TCR sequences. On average, around 200,000 unique TCR beta nucleotide sequences were sequenced per donor among several hundred genotyped donors of the cohort, with roughly 18% of those sequences being non-productive. Donor age, sex, ethnicity and CMV serostatus were compiled together with the repertoire data. The study aimed to test whether cataloging public T cell receptors could reveal signatures of past pathogen exposure.

Libraries were constructed by the immunoSEQ multiplex PCR assay. A mixture of 60 forward primers for TCR Vbeta segments and 13 reverse primers for TCR Jbeta segments was used in the multiplex PCR. The CDR3 region of rearranged TCR beta genes was amplified from genomic DNA by a multiplex PCR assay. The Illumina HiSeq System was used to sequence the amplified TCR beta libraries as 87-base-pair reads. The study's processing was this. In a later analysis, about 80 million unique TCR beta chains were counted across the 500 to 700 repertoires, and some 10 million of these chains were shared by at least two donors. To remove PCR and sequencing errors, raw reads were error-corrected and collapsed into unique sequences using a nearest-neighbor algorithm that merged closely related sequences. Alignment of CDR3 sequences to IMGT reference sequences was used to assign V, D and J gene segments. For a sequence to be retained, at least a six-nucleotide match to both a V gene segment and a J gene segment was required. A rearrangement counted as productive if the CDR3 had no stop codons and remained in frame with V and J, and every other rearrangement counted as non-productive. Following IMGT convention, CDR3 was defined as the stretch from the second conserved V-encoded cysteine up to the conserved J-encoded phenylalanine. The earlier analysis of approximately 500 of the donors excluded sequences that lacked an unambiguous match to a single V gene segment. In an earlier analysis of about 590 of the donors, a V segment was called functional when productive rearrangements were above 56.7%, and segregating when the standard deviation between donors exceeded 5%. To diagnose cytomegalovirus status from the catalog of TCR beta chain sequences, a statistical classification framework was built. V and J gene assignment, in a later analysis, came from comparing TCR nucleotide sequences with IMGT/GENE-DB human TR gene sequences. The TCRdist pipeline was used in a later analysis to assign CDR3 sequences and most-parsimonious VDJ recombination scenarios. In a later analysis, each TCR beta chain was defined by its CDR3 amino acid sequence together with its V-gene family, and reads without a unique V-gene family were excluded. A later analysis removed 592 highly shared, low-generation-probability nucleotide sequences to deal with suspected cross-contamination and a sequencing artifact. In a later analysis, a clonal expansion index for each public chain was calculated from normalized within-repertoire ranks of inferred template counts. A later analysis computed generation probabilities with a VDJ recombination model fitted to out-of-frame rearrangements, and checked the results against IGoR. Hypergeometric tests were used in a later analysis to score TCR-TCR, TCR-HLA and TCR-CMV co-occurrence, with a repertoire-size bias correction applied to the TCR pairs. A later analysis estimated false discovery rates by permuting HLA or CMV assignments 20 times. In a later analysis, co-occurring TCRs were grouped using DBSCAN, and TCRdist sequence similarity was added for clustering within HLA-allele-positive subsets. For co-occurrence clustering, repertoires with fewer than 30,000 or more than 120,000 public chains were excluded, along with five repertoires with anomalous nucleotide sharing. This immuneACCESS table, as held by TCRdb, lists in-frame sequences with V and J called but not all clones. Of the missing ones, under half trace to an unresolved V gene in checked studies; the others have no known cause. The V and J calls and clone size were taken over from that table, and D and trimming were inferred from the DNA. The table for this sample lists about 160,000 clones; 75% of them were counted only once. The ten top clones hold 2.5% to 3.5% of the sample.

CDR1 SGDLS and CDR2 YYNGEE are derived from the germline V gene. From cysteine to phenylalanine, the CDR3 is 15 amino acids long. Kept here is only the CDR3 DNA, which spans 45 bases and is read in frame from base 1. V and J are trimmed by 0 bases and 4 bases, and the gene matches miss 1 base of the junction. The cohort was made up of about 610 healthy bone marrow donors. All cohort members were sampled while nominally healthy, although unrecorded immune exposures were likely present. The donor tested CMV seropositive and was one of the 289 seropositive cohort members. Every donor gave a peripheral blood sample, and the peripheral blood mononuclear cells from that sample were used for TCR beta sequencing. The Qiagen DNeasy Blood Extraction Kit was used to extract genomic DNA from the blood cell samples. Findings and caveats that apply to the study as a whole: In this cohort, only TCR beta chains were sequenced, and detectable features were limited by the absence of alpha or paired-chain data. Because the 87-base-pair reads could not distinguish some IMGT-functional V segments, including TRBV6-2 and TRBV6-3, those segments were excluded. According to a later analysis, parvovirus B19, influenza, CMV and Epstein-Barr virus appeared linked to several top co-occurrence clusters. In the study, around 160 TCR beta chains were listed as associated with cytomegalovirus. Most TCR sequences were seen in very few donors, while some public TCRs were found in many individuals. Strong co-occurrence of HLA alleles, especially DR and DQ, made assigning TCR associations to individual alleles difficult. A further reported finding was that TCR beta sequences accurately predicted the HLA-A and HLA-B alleles for most subjects in the first cohort. The sequencing pipeline was judged likely to have produced a cluster of highly shared sequence variants as a technical artifact. Roughly uniform sequencing depth across donors was assumed in presence/absence analyses, although this assumption may not hold. In both the original and validation cohorts, the classifier was reported to diagnose cytomegalovirus status with high specificity and sensitivity. Because counts were too low, about 15 rarely observed V segments, including chromosome 9 orphons, were left out of the earlier analysis of some 640 of the donors. Because HLA typing was missing for some donors at each locus, association tests included only the typed subset. According to a later analysis, TCR association rates differed among HLA loci, with DRB1 alleles showing the most associated TCRs and HLA-C alleles showing the fewest. A later genetic analysis associated a missense DCLRE1C variant with V-gene and J-gene trimming of TCR beta chains, and an independent cohort replicated the association. Correlated functional status among segregating V segments might be attributable to linkage disequilibrium, but an unknown experimental factor could not be ruled out. It was suggested by the authors that the approach could potentially be generalized to other disease states and immunological phenotypes. A later analysis associated approximately 17,000 TCR beta sequences with specific HLA alleles at a false discovery rate of 0.05. A few of the identified cytomegalovirus-associated TCR beta chains were confirmed in vitro to be specific for cytomegalovirus antigens. Most CMV-associated TCR beta chains appeared to be HLA-restricted in a later analysis, and the HLA associations seemed to be driven largely by CMV exposure. In a later analysis, HLA-associated TCR beta chains showed more clonal expansion and lower generation probabilities than non-associated chains that were equally common. The only immune exposure information available for the cohort was CMV serostatus. In an earlier analysis of approximately 590 of the donors, most TCR beta V segments were observed in productive rearrangements about 87% or about 30% of the time, broadly matching IMGT annotations. According to a later genetic analysis, donors in an Asian-associated ancestry cluster had fewer N-insertions in productive TCRs than the approximately 630-donor mean.

The sample taken for sequencing was PBMCs. The sequence came from a woman between 45 and 60 years old in good health and CMV-seropositive. Recombination linked TRBV9 to TRBJ2-2; a stretch of 9 junction bases matches TRBD2. At the DNA level, the sequence is TGTGCCAGCAGCGTAGCTAGCGGGACCACCGGGGAGCTGTTTTTT. This gives the protein CASSVASGTTGELFF.